The 14 T cell receptor beta chains given below trace back to one sample, sequenced in a study of T cell responses to AZD1222 COVID-19 vaccine (dated by TCRdb to the early 2020s). The library was prepared using the immunoSEQ multiplex PCR assay. Entries here come from immuneACCESS through TCRdb and include only in-frame sequences with V and J called. Some clones fail to appear in such tables; in the studies checked, an unresolved V gene covers under half of the shortfall, and the cause of the remainder is unknown. The sample includes about 86,000 clones, with approximately 88% observed a single time. Of the sample, 4.5% to 6% falls within the top ten clones. Sample time point, as interpreted from the label and publication: baseline before first vaccination. Here the sequenced sample was peripheral blood, taken on day 0 of AZD1222 vaccination. These receptors all stem from an adult in good health.

The chain links TRBV12-3 or TRBV12-4 to TRBJ1-5; D remains ambiguous. The CDR3 covers 12 residues. V gave up 6 bases and J gave up 5 bases, with 8 bases separating them. For the CDR3, the DNA is TGTGCCAGCAGATATGGAGATCAGCCCCAGCATTTT. This encodes CASRYGDQPQHF.

This clone turned up a few times. V gene TRBV5-4 combines with J gene TRBJ2-5; D is perhaps TRBD2 (6 bases). The V and J ends lost 4 bases and 2 bases respectively, with 12 bases between them. The CDR3 runs 14 residues. Germline V gene sequence: CDR1 SGHNT, CDR2 YYREEE (reference sequence). The CDR3: CASSLYGTQETQYF. The CDR3 DNA reads TGTGCCAGCAGCCTTTATGGGACTCAAGAGACCCAGTACTTC. The full variable domain, completed using reference TRBV5-4 and TRBJ2-5, is ETGVTQSPTHLIKTRGQQVTLRCSSQSGHNTVSWYQQALGQGPQFIFQYYREEENGRGNFPPRFSGLQFPNYSSELNVNALELDDSALYLCASSLYGTQETQYFGPGTRLLVL.

On this clone: Within the sample, other DNA sequences also encode this same CDR3. The chain has TRBV7-9 and TRBJ2-7; TRBD1 aligns across 9 bases. Germline assignment: CDR1 SEHNR and CDR2 FQNEAQ (reference sequence). The V gene end was trimmed by 5 bases and the J gene end by 2 bases; junction bases not matched to a gene: 4. CDR3 length equals 14 residues. In DNA form, the CDR3 reads TGTGCCAGCAGCCCGACAGGGGGAACCTACGAGCAGTACTTC. It encodes CASSPTGGTYEQYF.

The genes are TRBV6-5 and TRBJ2-7, with D unclear. Germline lookup yields CDR1 MNHEY and CDR2 SVGAGI. This CDR3 is built from 14 residues. Trimming removed 2 bases from V and 1 base from J, with 9 bases in between. The CDR3, as DNA: TGTGCCAGCAGTTACACCGAAGGATCCTACGAGCAGTACTTC. Its translation is CASSYTEGSYEQYF.

This rearrangement joins TRBV19 to TRBJ1-2; D not certain. Germline values: CDR1 LNHDA, CDR2 SQIVND (reference sequence). V gave up 1 base and J gave up 4 bases, with 13 bases separating them. The CDR3 spans 15 residues. CDR3 coding DNA: TGTGCCAGTAGTATAGGACCCGACGCTAGCTATGGCTACACCTTC. Translation gives CASSIGPDASYGYTF.

The chain couples TRBV30 to TRBJ2-5, with TRBD1 matching over 9 bases. CDR3 length equals 15 residues. Trimming removed 2 bases from V and 5 bases from J; junction bases left unmatched: 9. Germline values: CDR1 GTSNPN, CDR2 SVGIG (reference sequence). The CDR3: CAWSTTGGPGETQYF. In DNA, the CDR3 is TGTGCCTGGAGTACTACAGGGGGCCCGGGGGAGACCCAGTACTTC. Using reference TRBV30 and TRBJ2-5 for the parts outside the CDR3, the full variable domain is SQTIHQWPATLVQPVGSPLSLECTVEGTSNPNLYWYRQAAGRGLQLLFYSVGIGQISSEVPQNLSASRPQDRQFILSSKKLLLSDSGFYLCAWSTTGGPGETQYFGPGTRLLVL.

The chain links TRBV6-5 to TRBJ1-1; D remains ambiguous. Trimming left V 5 bases short and J 1 base short, with 11 bases between. Germline V CDR1 and CDR2: MNHEY, SVGAGI. This CDR3 contains 14 residues. CDR3 loop: CASSLREGNTEAFF. The CDR3 region has the DNA TGTGCCAGCAGTCTCCGGGAAGGGAACACTGAAGCTTTCTTT.

This clone was found a few times. This sequence joins TRBV5-1 and TRBJ2-7, with a possible D match to TRBD2 (5 bases). Germline V gene lookup returns CDR1 SGHRS and CDR2 YFSETQ. Trimming removed 7 bases from V and 6 bases from J, with 17 bases in between. This CDR3 is built from 13 residues. This chain's CDR3 is CASSSRSTGEQYF. CDR3 nucleotides: TGCGCCAGCTCTAGCCGAAGTACGGGCGAGCAGTACTTC.

The chain employs TRBV11-2 and TRBJ2-1; 11 bases are shared with TRBD2. The CDR3 runs 15 residues. Losses at the gene ends were 5 bases for V and 4 bases for J; bases not matched to a gene: 4. The germline gives CDR1 SGHAT, CDR2 FQNNGV. The CDR3 spells CASSTGTSGYNEQFF. CDR3 sequence (DNA): TGTGCCAGCAGCACCGGGACTAGCGGTTACAATGAGCAGTTCTTC.

This chain uses TRBV25-1 with TRBJ1-2; the D is unclear. Trimming removed 1 base at V and 1 base at J, with 7 bases between. The germline CDR1 and CDR2 sequences are MGHDK and SYGVNS. The CDR3 runs to 14 residues. Here the CDR3 reads CASSEWGYNYGYTF. DNA of the CDR3: TGTGCCAGCAGTGAATGGGGATATAACTATGGCTACACCTTC.

CDR3 DNA: TGTGCCAGCAGCCCGGACAGGGGACGGGGGAATTCACCCCTCCACTTT. This encodes CASSPDRGRGNSPLHF. J is TRBJ1-6 and V is TRBV27, with TRBD1 matching 9 bases. CDR1 MNHEY and CDR2 SMNVEV come from the germline V gene (reference sequence). This CDR3 spans 16 amino acids. V shed 6 bases and J 7 bases; nucleotides not matched to a gene: 10.

There are a few counts of this clone. The chain has TRBV9 and TRBJ2-7; D is undetermined. The CDR3 extends over 15 amino acids. CDR1 and CDR2 from the germline V gene are SGDLS and YYNGEE. Trimming stripped 0 bases from V and 0 bases from J, with 10 bases between. CDR3 sequence: CASSVGRLSSYEQYF. DNA of the CDR3: TGTGCCAGCAGCGTAGGCCGGTTAAGCTCCTACGAGCAGTACTTC.

The V call is TRBV6-6, the J call TRBJ1-5; D is unclear. The CDR3 is 16 residues long. Trimming stripped 2 bases from V and 0 bases from J, with 11 bases between. Germline assignment: CDR1 MNHNY and CDR2 SVGAGI (reference sequence). The CDR3 coding sequence is TGTGCCAGCAGTTACGAAGGAGATCCTAGCAATCAGCCCCAGCATTTT. Encoded protein: CASSYEGDPSNQPQHF.

V and J are TRBV14 and TRBJ1-2, with 9 bases that match TRBD1. With V trimmed by 2 bases and J by 5 bases, 6 bases remained unmatched. This CDR3 has 15 amino acids. Looked up from germline, CDR1 is SGHDN and CDR2 is FVKESK. CDR3 region: CASSQIGTGTYGYTF. CDR3 in DNA: TGTGCCAGCAGCCAAATCGGGACAGGGACATATGGCTACACCTTC.